This entry lists 15 T cell receptor beta chains sequenced from one sample in a study of cytomegalovirus exposure and HLA in healthy donors. Data came from immunoSEQ multiplex PCR; TCRdb stores just in-frame clones and leaves some out. Found here are about 360,000 clones, roughly 88% of them singletons; the top ten hold 0.83%. The sequenced sample consisted of PBMCs. The receptors were gathered from a young woman in good health and CMV-seronegative.

This chain connects TRBV11-2 to TRBJ1-6; 8 bases are a match to TRBD1. CDR1 and CDR2 from the germline V gene are SGHAT and FQNNGV. This CDR3 region has 15 residues. Losses at the gene ends were 2 bases for V and 6 bases for J; bases not matched to a gene: 3. For the CDR3, the DNA is TGTGCCAGCAGCTTAAGAGGACAGGGTAATTCACCCCTCCACTTT. Translated, it gives CASSLRGQGNSPLHF.

V usage is TRBV9 and J usage is TRBJ2-1; 9 positions match TRBD1. The germline V gene encodes CDR1 SGDLS and CDR2 YYNGEE. CDR3 length: 15 residues. The J segment lost 6 bases and the V segment lost 0 bases, leaving 4 bases of the junction unmatched. CDR3 residues: CASSVDPGQGNEQFF. In nucleotides, the CDR3 is TGTGCCAGCAGCGTAGATCCGGGACAGGGCAATGAGCAGTTCTTC.

Only a few counts were recorded for this clone. This sequence joins TRBV9 and TRBJ1-3, with D tentatively TRBD1 (6 bases). Trimming shortened V by 3 bases and J by 8 bases, and 18 bases separated the two germline ends. This CDR3 contains 15 residues. Germline V CDR1 and CDR2: SGDLS, YYNGEE. CDR3 loop: CASSGPTGYEDTIYF. CDR3 coding DNA: TGTGCCAGCAGCGGCCCCACAGGGTATGAGGACACCATATATTTT.

The V call is TRBV4-1, the J call TRBJ2-5, with 7 nucleotides matching TRBD1. This CDR3 has 14 residues. V shed 4 bases, J shed 1 base, and the junction held 3 bases outside the gene matches. CDR1 MGHRA and CDR2 YSYEKL come from the germline V gene. The CDR3 nucleotides are TGCGCCAGCAGCCCGGGACAGTTCCAAGAGACCCAGTACTTC. It translates to CASSPGQFQETQYF.

V and J are TRBV5-4 and TRBJ2-3; D uncertain. Per germline, CDR1 SGHNT and CDR2 YYREEE (reference sequence). CDR3 size: 11 residues. With 3 bases removed from V and 3 bases from J, the gap between germline ends came to 2 bases. CDR3 sequence: CASSSTDTQYF. CDR3 DNA sequence: TGTGCCAGCAGCTCAACAGATACGCAGTATTTT.

The CDR3 DNA sequence: TGTGCCACCAAGACAAAAGGTTACACCGGGGAGCTGTTTTTT. Protein: CATKTKGYTGELFF. V usage is TRBV6-5 and J usage is TRBJ2-2; D unresolved. The CDR3 spans 14 residues. Trimming took 10 bases from V and 3 from J, leaving 15 bases between them. The germline V gene has CDR1 MNHEY and CDR2 SVGAGI.

This clone was observed a single time. The chain employs TRBV7-8 and TRBJ1-1; 7 bases line up with TRBD1. Germline CDR1 and CDR2: SGHVS and FQNEAQ. The J segment lost 11 bases and the V segment lost 0 bases, leaving 6 bases of the junction unmatched. There are 13 residues in the CDR3. The CDR3 loop reads CASSLAGQARAFF. CDR3 sequence (DNA): TGTGCCAGCAGCTTAGCCGGACAGGCCCGGGCTTTCTTT.

This chain uses TRBV27 with TRBJ2-2; the match to TRBD1 covers 9 bases. Germline-derived CDR1 and CDR2 are MNHEY and SMNVEV (reference sequence). This CDR3 contains 16 residues. V was clipped by 3 bases and J by 1 base; unmatched bases: 3. The CDR3 sequence: CASSFMGQGNTGELFF. The DNA of the CDR3 is TGTGCCAGCAGTTTCATGGGACAGGGGAACACCGGGGAGCTGTTTTTT.

This clone was observed a handful of times. The chain is built from TRBV2 and TRBJ2-7; 12 nucleotides match TRBD1. Trimming took 6 bases from V and 4 from J; bases not matched to a gene: 1. The germline gives CDR1 SNHLY, CDR2 FYNNEI. There are 13 residues in the CDR3. The CDR3 region is CASRGQGAYEQYF. In nucleotides, the CDR3 is TGTGCCAGCAGGGGACAGGGGGCTTACGAGCAGTACTTC. The variable domain in full, completed from reference TRBV2 and TRBJ2-7, reads EPEVTQTPSHQVTQMGQEVILRCVPISNHLYFYWYRQILGQKVEFLVSFYNNEISEKSEIFDDQFSVERPDGSNFTLKIRSTKLEDSAMYFCASRGQGAYEQYFGPGTRLTVT.

The chain recombines TRBV27 with TRBJ2-3; the match to TRBD2 covers 7 bases. Germline V gene data show CDR1 as MNHEY and CDR2 as SMNVEV (reference sequence). This CDR3 is built from 13 residues. The V and J ends lost 3 bases and 5 bases, in that order; junction bases with no gene match: 2. CDR3 sequence: CASSLGGRDTQYF. The CDR3 DNA follows: TGTGCCAGCAGTTTGGGAGGGAGAGATACGCAGTATTTT.

In this sample, this clone turned up a few times. Here the CDR3 DNA reads TGTGCCAGCAGTAGACAGGGGGTCTATCAGCCCCAGCATTTT. It encodes CASSRQGVYQPQHF. This rearrangement joins TRBV2 to TRBJ1-5; 9 bases are shared with TRBD1. The CDR3 loop spans 14 amino acids. The junction had 4 bases not matched to a gene; V was cut back by 5 bases and J by 5 bases. CDR1 is SNHLY, CDR2 FYNNEI, per germline.

This clone turned up a few times. CDR3 sequence reads: CASSPAGTNAYEQYF. CDR3 DNA: TGCGCCAGCAGCCCCGCCGGGACAAACGCCTACGAGCAGTACTTC. J is TRBJ2-7 and V is TRBV5-1; D might be TRBD1 (6 bases). V shed 4 bases and J shed 2 bases, with 16 bases lying between them. The CDR3 extends over 15 amino acids. Germline V CDR1 and CDR2: SGHRS, YFSETQ.

The chain links TRBV28 to TRBJ2-5; D may be TRBD2 (5 bases). The CDR3 length is 14 residues. CDR1 and CDR2 (germline): MDHEN, SYDVKM. Trimming shortened V by 5 bases and J by 10 bases, and 20 bases separated the two germline ends. The CDR3 DNA reads TGTGCCAGCAGTCACGATCAGGCAGCCCGGGACCAGTACTTC. It specifies CASSHDQAARDQYF.

This clone came up a few times. This chain uses TRBV5-1 with TRBJ2-7; tentatively, D is TRBD1 (6 bases). Germline CDR1 and CDR2: SGHRS and YFSETQ. The CDR3 totals 13 residues. V was trimmed by 4 bases and J by 2 bases, leaving 10 bases between them. The CDR3 nucleotides read TGCGCCAGCAGCGCAACAGGGACCTACGAGCAGTACTTC. This sequence encodes CASSATGTYEQYF.

The V call is TRBV5-1, the J call TRBJ2-7; 7 nucleotides match TRBD1. Germline assignment: CDR1 SGHRS and CDR2 YFSETQ. V dropped 7 bases and J dropped 2; count of bases not matched to a gene: 6. The CDR3 has 13 residues. The CDR3 region has the DNA TGCGCCAGCCAAGGACAGGTCCCCTACGAGCAGTACTTC. Protein product: CASQGQVPYEQYF.